This TCR beta chain comes out of a study of shared clonotypes between healthy human individuals. General observations from the study: Sample collection involved blood only; tissue repertoires are likely different. The study found approximately 5% of naive CD4 clonotypes shared across a few donors.

In the naive CD8 group, cells lacked CD45RO and were positively selected for CCR7, so terminally differentiated effector memory CD45RA+ cells were left out. This CDR3 region has 15 residues. Germline V gene lookup returns CDR1 MNHEY and CDR2 SVGAGI. V lost 2 bases to trimming and J lost 0 bases, with 8 bases between them. Worth noting for this clone: No antigen is known for it.

Produced via immunoSEQ multiplex PCR; TCRdb's table is partial and in-frame only. This table has about 2.1 million clones, about 93% appearing once. The V and J genes are TRBV6-5 and TRBJ2-1, with D uncertain. Sequenced input: naive CD8+ T cells from PBMCs. The clonotype comes from a man aged 18 to 30 in good health. Some clones in this sample may be carry-over from other donors' samples. Written as DNA, the CDR3 is TGTGCCAGCAGTTACACGGGTAGCTCCTACAATGAGCAGTTCTTC. This translates into CASSYTGSSYNEQFF.